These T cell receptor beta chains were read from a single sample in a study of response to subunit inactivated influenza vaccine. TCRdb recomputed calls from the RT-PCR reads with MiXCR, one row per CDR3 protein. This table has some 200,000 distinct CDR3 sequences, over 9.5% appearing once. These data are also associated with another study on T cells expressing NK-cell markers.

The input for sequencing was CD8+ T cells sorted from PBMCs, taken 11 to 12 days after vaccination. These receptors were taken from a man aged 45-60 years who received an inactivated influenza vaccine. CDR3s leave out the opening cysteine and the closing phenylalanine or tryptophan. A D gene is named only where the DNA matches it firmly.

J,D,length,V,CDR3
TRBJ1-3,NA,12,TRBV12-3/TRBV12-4,ASSPGISGNTIY
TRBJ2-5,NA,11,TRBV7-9,ASSSRGTETQY
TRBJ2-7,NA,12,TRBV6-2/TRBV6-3,ASRQRRGLYEQY
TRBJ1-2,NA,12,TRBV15,ATSRGRGYGGYT
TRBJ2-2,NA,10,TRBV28,ASSPRTGELF
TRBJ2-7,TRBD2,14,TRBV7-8,ASSKGVREGSYEQY
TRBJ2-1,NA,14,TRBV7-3,ASSPKRTGHFDEQF
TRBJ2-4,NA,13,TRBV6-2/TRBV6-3,ASSYSQDGKNIQY
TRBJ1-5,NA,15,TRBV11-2,ASSPNIGHSDNQPQH
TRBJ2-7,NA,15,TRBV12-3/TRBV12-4,ASSWDQTGRVSYEQY
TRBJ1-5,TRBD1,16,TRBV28,ASSPGTGGAYEDQPQH
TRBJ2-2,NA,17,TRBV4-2,ASSQDTPSDGGVTGELF
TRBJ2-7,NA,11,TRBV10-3,AISDGRYYEQY
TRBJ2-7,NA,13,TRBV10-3,AISGPGPADYEQY
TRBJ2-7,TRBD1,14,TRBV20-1,SGEGFGTGKDYEQY
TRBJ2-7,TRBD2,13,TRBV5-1,ASSLVAREVNEQY